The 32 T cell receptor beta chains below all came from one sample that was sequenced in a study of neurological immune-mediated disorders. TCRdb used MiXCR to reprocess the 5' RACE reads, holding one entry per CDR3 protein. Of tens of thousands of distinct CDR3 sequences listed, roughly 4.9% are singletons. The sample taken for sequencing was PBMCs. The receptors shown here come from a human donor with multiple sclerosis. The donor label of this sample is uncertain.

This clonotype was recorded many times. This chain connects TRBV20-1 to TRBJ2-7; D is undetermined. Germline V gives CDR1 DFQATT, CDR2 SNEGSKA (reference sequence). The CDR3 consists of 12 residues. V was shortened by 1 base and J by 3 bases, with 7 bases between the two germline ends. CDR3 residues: CSARGPGYEQYF. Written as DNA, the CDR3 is TGCAGTGCTAGAGGGCCCGGCTACGAGCAGTACTTC.

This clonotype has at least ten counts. Written as DNA, the CDR3 is TGCGCCAGCAGCACTGGACAGAGCTCCTACGAGCAGTACTTC. Residues: CASSTGQSSYEQYF. This sequence joins TRBV5-1 and TRBJ2-7, with D maybe TRBD1 (6 bases). Germline CDR1 SGHRS, CDR2 YFSETQ. This CDR3 is built from 14 residues. V lost 4 bases, J lost 0 bases, and 11 bases lay in between.

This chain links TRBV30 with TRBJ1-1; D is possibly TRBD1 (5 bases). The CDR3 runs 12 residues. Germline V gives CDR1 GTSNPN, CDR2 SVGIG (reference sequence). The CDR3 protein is CARRGERTEAFF. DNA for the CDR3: TGTGCGCGGCGGGGCGAACGGACTGAAGCTTTCTTT. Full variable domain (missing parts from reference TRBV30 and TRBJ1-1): SQTIHQWPATLVQPVGSPLSLECTVEGTSNPNLYWYRQAAGRGLQLLFYSVGIGQISSEVPQNLSASRPQDRQFILSSKKLLLSDSGFYLCARRGERTEAFFGQGTRLTVV.

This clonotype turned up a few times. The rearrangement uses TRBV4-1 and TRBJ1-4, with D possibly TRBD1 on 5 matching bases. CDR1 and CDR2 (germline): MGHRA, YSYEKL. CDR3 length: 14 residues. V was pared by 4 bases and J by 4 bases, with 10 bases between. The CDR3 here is CASSRYRSNEKLFF. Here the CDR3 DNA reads TGCGCCAGCAGCCGTTACAGGAGTAATGAAAAACTGTTTTTT.

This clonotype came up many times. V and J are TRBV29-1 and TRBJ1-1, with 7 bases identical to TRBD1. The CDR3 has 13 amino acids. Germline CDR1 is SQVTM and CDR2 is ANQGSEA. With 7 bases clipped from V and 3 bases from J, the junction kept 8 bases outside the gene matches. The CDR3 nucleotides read TGCAGCGGGAAACAGGGGTTGGACACTGAAGCTTTCTTT. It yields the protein CSGKQGLDTEAFF.

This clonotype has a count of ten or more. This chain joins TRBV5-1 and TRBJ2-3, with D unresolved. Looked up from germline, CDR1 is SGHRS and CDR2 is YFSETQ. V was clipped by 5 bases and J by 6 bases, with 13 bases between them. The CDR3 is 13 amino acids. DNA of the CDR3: TGCGCCAGCAGTTCCCAGATGAGGGATACGCAGTATTTT. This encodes CASSSQMRDTQYF.

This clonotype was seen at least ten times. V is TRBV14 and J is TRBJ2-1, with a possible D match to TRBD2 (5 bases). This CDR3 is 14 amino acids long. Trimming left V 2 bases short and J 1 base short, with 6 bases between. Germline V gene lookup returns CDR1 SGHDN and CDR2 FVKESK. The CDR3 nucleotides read TGTGCCAGCAGCCAACCGGGGTCCTACAATGAGCAGTTCTTC. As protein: CASSQPGSYNEQFF. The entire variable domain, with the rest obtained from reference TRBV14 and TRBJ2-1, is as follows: EAGVTQFPSHSVIEKGQTVTLRCDPISGHDNLYWYRRVMGKEIKFLLHFVKESKQDESGMPNNRFLAERTGGTYSTLKVQPAELEDSGVYFCASSQPGSYNEQFFGPGTRLTVL.

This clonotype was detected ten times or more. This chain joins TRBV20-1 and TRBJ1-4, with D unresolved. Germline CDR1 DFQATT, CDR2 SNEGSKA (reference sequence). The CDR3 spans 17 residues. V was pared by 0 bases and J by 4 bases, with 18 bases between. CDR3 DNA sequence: TGCAGTGCTAGAGACGCCTCGTCTCGGGCGGGTAATGAAAAACTGTTTTTT. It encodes CSARDASSRAGNEKLFF.

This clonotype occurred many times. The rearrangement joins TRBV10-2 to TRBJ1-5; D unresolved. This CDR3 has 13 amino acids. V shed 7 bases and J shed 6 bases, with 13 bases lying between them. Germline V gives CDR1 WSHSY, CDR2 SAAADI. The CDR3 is CASTHGGSQPQHF. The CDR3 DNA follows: TGCGCCAGCACCCACGGAGGAAGTCAGCCCCAGCATTTT.

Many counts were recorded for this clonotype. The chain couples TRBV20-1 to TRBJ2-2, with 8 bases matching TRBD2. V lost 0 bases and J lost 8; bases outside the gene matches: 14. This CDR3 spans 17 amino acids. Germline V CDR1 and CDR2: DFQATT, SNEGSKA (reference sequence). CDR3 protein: CSARDGGSGAPGGELFF. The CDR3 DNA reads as TGCAGTGCTAGAGATGGTGGTAGCGGGGCCCCGGGGGGGGAGCTGTTTTTT.

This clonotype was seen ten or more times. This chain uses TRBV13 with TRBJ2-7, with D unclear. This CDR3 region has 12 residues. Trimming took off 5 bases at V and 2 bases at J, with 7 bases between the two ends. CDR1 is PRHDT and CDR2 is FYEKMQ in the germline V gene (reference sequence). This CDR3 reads CASSPSTYEQYF. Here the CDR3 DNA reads TGTGCCAGCAGCCCATCCACCTACGAGCAGTACTTC.

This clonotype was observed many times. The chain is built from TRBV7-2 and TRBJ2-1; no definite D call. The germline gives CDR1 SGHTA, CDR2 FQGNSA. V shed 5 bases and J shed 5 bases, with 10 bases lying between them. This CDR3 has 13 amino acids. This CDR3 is CASSVGRDNEQFF. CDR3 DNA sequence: TGTGCCAGCAGCGTTGGCCGGGACAATGAGCAGTTCTTC. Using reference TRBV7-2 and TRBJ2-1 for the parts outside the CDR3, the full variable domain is GAGVSQSPSNKVTEKGKDVELRCDPISGHTALYWYRQSLGQGLEFLIYFQGNSAPDKSGLPSDRFSAERTGGSVSTLTIQRTQQEDSAVYLCASSVGRDNEQFFGPGTRLTVL.

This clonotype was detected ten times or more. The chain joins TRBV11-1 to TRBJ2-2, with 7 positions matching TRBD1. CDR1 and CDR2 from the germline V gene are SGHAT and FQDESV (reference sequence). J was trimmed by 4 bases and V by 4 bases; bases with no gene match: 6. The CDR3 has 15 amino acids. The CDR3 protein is CASSSLHRGTGELFF. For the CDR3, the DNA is TGTGCCAGCAGCTCCCTACACAGGGGCACCGGGGAGCTGTTTTTT.

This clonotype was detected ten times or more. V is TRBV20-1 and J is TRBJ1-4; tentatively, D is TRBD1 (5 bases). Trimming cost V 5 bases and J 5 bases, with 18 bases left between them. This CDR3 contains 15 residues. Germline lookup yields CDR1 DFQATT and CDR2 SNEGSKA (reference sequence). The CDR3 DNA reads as TGCAGTGCTCCGACAGTTGGGAAACTAAATGAAAAACTGTTTTTT. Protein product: CSAPTVGKLNEKLFF.

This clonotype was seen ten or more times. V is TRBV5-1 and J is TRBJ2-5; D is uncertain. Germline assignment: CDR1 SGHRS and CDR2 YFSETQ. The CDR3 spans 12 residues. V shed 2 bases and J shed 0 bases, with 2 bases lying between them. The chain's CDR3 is CASSFDQETQYF. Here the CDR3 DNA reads TGCGCCAGCAGCTTCGACCAAGAGACCCAGTACTTC.

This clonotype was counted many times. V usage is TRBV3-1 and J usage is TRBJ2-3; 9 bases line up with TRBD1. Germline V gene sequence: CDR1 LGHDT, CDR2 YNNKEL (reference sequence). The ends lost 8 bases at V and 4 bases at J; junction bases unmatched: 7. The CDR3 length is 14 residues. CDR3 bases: TGTGCCAGCCAAGACAGGGGGTTTGCAGATACGCAGTATTTT. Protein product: CASQDRGFADTQYF.

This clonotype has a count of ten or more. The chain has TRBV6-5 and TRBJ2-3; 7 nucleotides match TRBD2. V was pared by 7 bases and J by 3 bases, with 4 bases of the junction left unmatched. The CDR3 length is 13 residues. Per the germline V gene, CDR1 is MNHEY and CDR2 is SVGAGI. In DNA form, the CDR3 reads TGTGCCAGCATCCCCGGGGGGACAGATACGCAGTATTTT. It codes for CASIPGGTDTQYF.

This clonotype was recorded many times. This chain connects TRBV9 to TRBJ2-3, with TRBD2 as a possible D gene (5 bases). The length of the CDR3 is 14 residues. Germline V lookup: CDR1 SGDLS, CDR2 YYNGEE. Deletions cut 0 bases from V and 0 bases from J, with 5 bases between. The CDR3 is CASSVGTSTDTQYF. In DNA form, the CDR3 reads TGTGCCAGCAGCGTAGGGACTAGCACAGATACGCAGTATTTT.

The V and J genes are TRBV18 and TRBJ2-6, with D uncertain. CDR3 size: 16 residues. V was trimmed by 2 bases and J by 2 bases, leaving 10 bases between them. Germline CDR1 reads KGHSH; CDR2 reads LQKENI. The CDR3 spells CASSPARQAGANVLTF. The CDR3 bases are TGTGCCAGCTCACCAGCCCGACAAGCTGGGGCCAACGTCCTGACTTTC.

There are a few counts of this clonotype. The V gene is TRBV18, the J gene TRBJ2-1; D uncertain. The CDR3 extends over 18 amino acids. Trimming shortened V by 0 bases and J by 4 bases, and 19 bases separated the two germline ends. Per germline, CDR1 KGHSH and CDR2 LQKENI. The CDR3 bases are TGTGCCAGCTCACCACCGGTGGGTACCTCGACCCTATACAATGAGCAGTTCTTC. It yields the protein CASSPPVGTSTLYNEQFF. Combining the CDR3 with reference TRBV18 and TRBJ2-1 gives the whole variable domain NAGVMQNPRHLVRRRGQEARLRCSPMKGHSHVYWYRQLPEEGLKFMVYLQKENIIDESGMPKERFSAEFPKEGPSILRIQQVVRGDSAAYFCASSPPVGTSTLYNEQFFGPGTRLTVL.

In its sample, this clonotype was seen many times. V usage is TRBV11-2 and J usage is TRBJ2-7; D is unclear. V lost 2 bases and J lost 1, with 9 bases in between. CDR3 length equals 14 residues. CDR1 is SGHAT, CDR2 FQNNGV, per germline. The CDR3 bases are TGTGCCAGCAGCTTATTGGTTTCATCCTACGAGCAGTACTTC. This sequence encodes CASSLLVSSYEQYF.

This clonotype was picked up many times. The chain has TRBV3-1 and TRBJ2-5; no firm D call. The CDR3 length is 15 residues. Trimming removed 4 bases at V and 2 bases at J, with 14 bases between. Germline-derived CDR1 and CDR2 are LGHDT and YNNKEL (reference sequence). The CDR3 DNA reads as TGTGCCAGCAGCCCCAACCTGGGTTGGCAAGAGACCCAGTACTTC. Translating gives CASSPNLGWQETQYF.

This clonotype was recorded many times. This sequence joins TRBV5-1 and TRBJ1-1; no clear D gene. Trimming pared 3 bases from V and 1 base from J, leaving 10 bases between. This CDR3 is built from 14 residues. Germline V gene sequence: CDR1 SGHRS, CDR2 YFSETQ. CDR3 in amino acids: CASSWYSGNTEAFF. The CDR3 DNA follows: TGCGCCAGCAGCTGGTACTCAGGGAACACTGAAGCTTTCTTT.

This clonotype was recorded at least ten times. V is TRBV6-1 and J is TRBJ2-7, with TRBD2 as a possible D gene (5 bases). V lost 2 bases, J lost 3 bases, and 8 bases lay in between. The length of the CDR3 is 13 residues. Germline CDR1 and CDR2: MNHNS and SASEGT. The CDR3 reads CASSEPGFYEQYF. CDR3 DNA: TGTGCCAGCAGTGAACCGGGGTTCTACGAGCAGTACTTC.

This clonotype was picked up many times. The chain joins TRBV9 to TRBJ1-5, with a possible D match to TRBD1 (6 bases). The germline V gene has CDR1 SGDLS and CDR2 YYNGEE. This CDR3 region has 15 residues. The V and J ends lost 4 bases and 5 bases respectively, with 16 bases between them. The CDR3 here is CASSLSNRVDQPQHF. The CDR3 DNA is TGTGCCAGCAGCCTCTCAAACAGGGTGGATCAGCCCCAGCATTTT. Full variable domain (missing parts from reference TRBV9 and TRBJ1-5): DSGVTQTPKHLITATGQRVTLRCSPRSGDLSVYWYQQSLDQGLQFLIQYYNGEERAKGNILERFSAQQFPDLHSELNLSSLELGDSALYFCASSLSNRVDQPQHFGDGTRLSIL.

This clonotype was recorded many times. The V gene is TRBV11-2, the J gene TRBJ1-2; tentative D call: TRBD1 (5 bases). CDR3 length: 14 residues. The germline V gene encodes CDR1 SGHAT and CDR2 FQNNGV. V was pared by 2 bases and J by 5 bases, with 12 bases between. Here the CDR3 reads CASSLTQGSYGYTF. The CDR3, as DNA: TGTGCCAGCAGCTTAACGCAGGGTAGTTATGGCTACACCTTC. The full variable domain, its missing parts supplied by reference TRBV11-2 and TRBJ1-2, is EAGVAQSPRYKIIEKRQSVAFWCNPISGHATLYWYQQILGQGPKLLIQFQNNGVVDDSQLPKDRFSAERLKGVDSTLKIQPAKLEDSAVYLCASSLTQGSYGYTFGSGTRLTVV.

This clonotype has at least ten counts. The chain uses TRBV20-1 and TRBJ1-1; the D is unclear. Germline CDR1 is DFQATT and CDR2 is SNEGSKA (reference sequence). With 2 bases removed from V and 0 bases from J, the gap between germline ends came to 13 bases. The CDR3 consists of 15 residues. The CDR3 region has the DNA TGCAGTGCTAGACCCGGTGGGTCCATGAACACTGAAGCTTTCTTT. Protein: CSARPGGSMNTEAFF.

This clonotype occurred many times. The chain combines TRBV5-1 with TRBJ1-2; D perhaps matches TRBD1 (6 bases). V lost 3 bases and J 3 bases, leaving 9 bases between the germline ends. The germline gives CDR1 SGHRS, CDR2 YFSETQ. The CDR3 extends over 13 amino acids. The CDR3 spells CASSWDTHYGYTF. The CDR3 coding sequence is TGCGCCAGCAGCTGGGACACGCACTATGGCTACACCTTC.

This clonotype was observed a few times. CDR3 coding DNA: TGTGCCAGCAGCTTAACAGGGGGCGGGGAGCAGTACTTC. It is translated as CASSLTGGGEQYF. The chain uses TRBV7-3 and TRBJ2-7; 7 positions agree with TRBD1. Germline V gene data show CDR1 as SGHTA and CDR2 as FQGTGA. The CDR3 totals 13 residues. J lost 7 bases, V lost 0 bases, and 3 bases had no gene match.

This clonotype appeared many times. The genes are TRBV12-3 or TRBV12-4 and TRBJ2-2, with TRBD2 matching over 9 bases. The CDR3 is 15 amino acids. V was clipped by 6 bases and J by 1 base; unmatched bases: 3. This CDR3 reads CASRRGGENTGELFF. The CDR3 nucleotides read TGTGCCAGCAGACGCGGGGGGGAGAACACCGGGGAGCTGTTTTTT.

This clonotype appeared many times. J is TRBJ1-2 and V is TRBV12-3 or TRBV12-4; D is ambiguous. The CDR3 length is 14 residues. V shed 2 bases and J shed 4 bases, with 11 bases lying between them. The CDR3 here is CASSLRVAGYGYTF. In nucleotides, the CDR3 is TGTGCCAGCAGTTTACGGGTCGCCGGCTATGGCTACACCTTC.

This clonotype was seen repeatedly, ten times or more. CDR3 sequence (DNA): TGTGCCAGCAGCTTGTTCGGGACAGTTACCTACGAGCAGTACTTC. Translation gives CASSLFGTVTYEQYF. The chain joins TRBV7-9 to TRBJ2-7; 7 nucleotides match TRBD1. Germline V lookup: CDR1 SEHNR, CDR2 FQNEAQ (reference sequence). The CDR3 totals 15 residues. J gave up 2 bases and V 3 bases, and 7 bases lay outside the gene matches.